This T cell receptor beta chain was identified during a study of CD8+CD57+ T cells in acquired aplastic anemia. This clonotype was recorded many times. Germline V gene lookup returns CDR1 DFQATT and CDR2 SNEGSKA (reference sequence). The ends lost 6 bases at V and 1 base at J; junction bases unmatched: 2. This CDR3 is 14 amino acids long. TCR beta VDJ and CDR3 were profiled, and genomic DNA was the template. MiXCR, run by TCRdb on the reads, gives a single entry per CDR3 protein. Of 450,000 to 600,000 distinct CDR3 sequences in the sample, about a third were seen once. By flow cytometry, patients selected for sequencing had shown an expansion of CD8+CD57+ cells.

This receptor was taken from a human donor with aplastic anemia. The genes are TRBV20-1 and TRBJ2-3; 12 nucleotides match TRBD2. Material for sequencing was sorted CD4+, CD8+, or CD8+CD57+ T cells (not recorded which) from PBMCs. The DNA for the CDR3 is TGCAGTGCCAGACTAGCGGGGGGCACAGATACGCAGTATTTT. This translates into CSARLAGGTDTQYF.